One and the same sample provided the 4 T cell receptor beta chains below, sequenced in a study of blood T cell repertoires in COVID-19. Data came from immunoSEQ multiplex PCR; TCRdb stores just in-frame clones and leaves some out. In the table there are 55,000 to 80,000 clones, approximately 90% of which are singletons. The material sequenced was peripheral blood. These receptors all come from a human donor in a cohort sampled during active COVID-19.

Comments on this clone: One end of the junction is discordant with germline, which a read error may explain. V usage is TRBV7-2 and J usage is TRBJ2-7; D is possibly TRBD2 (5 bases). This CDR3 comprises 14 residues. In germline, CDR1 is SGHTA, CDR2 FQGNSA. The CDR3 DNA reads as TGTGCCAGCAGCTTCGGAGCGGAGTCCTTCGAGCAGTACTTC. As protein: CASSFGAESFEQYF.

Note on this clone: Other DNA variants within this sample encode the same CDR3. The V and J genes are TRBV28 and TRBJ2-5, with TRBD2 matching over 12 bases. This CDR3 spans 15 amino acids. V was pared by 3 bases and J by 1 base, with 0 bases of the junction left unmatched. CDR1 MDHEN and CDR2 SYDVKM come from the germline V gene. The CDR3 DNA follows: TGTGCCAGCAGTTTGGGACTAGCGGGCCAAGAGACCCAGTACTTC. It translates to CASSLGLAGQETQYF.

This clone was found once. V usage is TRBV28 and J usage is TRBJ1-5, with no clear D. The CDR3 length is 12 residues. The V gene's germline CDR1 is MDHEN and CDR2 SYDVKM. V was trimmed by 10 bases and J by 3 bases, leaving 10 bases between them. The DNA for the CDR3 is TGTGCCATCACAACCGCCAATCAGCCCCAGCATTTT. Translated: CAITTANQPQHF.

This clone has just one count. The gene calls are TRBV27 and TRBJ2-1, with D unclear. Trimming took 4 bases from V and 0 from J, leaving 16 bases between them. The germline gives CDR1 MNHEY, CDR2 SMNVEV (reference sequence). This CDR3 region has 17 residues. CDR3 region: CASSSPYAVSSYNEQFF. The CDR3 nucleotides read TGTGCCAGCAGTTCCCCCTACGCGGTTAGCTCCTACAATGAGCAGTTCTTC.